The 28 T cell receptor beta chains below were found in one sample sequenced in a study of blood T cells in healthy people across ages. Next came a second PCR, run for about 6 to 11 cycles, which used a sample-barcoded 5' primer along with a J-beta primer mix. TCRdb reanalysed the 5' RACE reads using MiXCR and keeps one entry per CDR3 protein. The sample holds 2 million or so distinct CDR3 sequences, just under 50% seen once. Sequenced input: blood. The receptors originated from a woman in her thirties or forties in good health.

The chain links TRBV5-4 to TRBJ1-2; 7 positions match TRBD1. The CDR3 totals 16 residues. Germline CDR1 reads SGHNT; CDR2 reads YYREEE (reference sequence). Trimming at V came to 5 bases and at J to 9 bases, leaving 19 bases not matched to a gene. The CDR3 DNA sequence: TGTGCCAGCAGGCACGGGACAGAATTCCGCAAACCCCGCTACACCTTC. Translating it yields CASRHGTEFRKPRYTF.

This clonotype was picked up a small number of times. This chain joins TRBV10-3 and TRBJ2-6, with 10 bases lining up with TRBD1. Trimming at V came to 6 bases and at J to 3 bases, leaving 8 bases not matched to a gene. The CDR3 contains 17 residues. CDR1 and CDR2 from the germline V gene are ENHRY and SYGVKD. The CDR3 DNA follows: TGTGCCATCAGCCTCCGGGACAGGGGAAGTGGGGCCAACGTCCTGACTTTC. Translating gives CAISLRDRGSGANVLTF.

The chain carries TRBV28 and TRBJ1-5; D not resolved. Between the trimmed V and J ends, which lost 11 bases and 4 bases, there was a span of 18 bases. CDR3 size: 14 residues. Germline values: CDR1 MDHEN, CDR2 SYDVKM. The CDR3 DNA reads TGTGCCTCAGGAGGAGGGATGAGAAATCAGCCCCAGCATTTT. Protein product: CASGGGMRNQPQHF. Supplemented by reference TRBV28 and TRBJ1-5, the full variable domain reads DVKVTQSSRYLVKRTGEKVFLECVQDMDHENMFWYRQDPGLGLRLIYFSYDVKMKEKGDIPEGYSVSREKKERFSLILESASTNQTSMYLCASGGGMRNQPQHFGDGTRLSIL.

The CDR3 reads CASSFRGLVGETQYF. DNA for the CDR3: TGTGCCAGCAGCTTCAGGGGGCTAGTGGGGGAGACCCAGTACTTC. V gene TRBV7-2 combines with J gene TRBJ2-5, with 8 bases that match TRBD1. Trimming at V came to 3 bases and at J to 5 bases, leaving 8 bases not matched to a gene. The length of the CDR3 is 15 residues. Germline CDR1 reads SGHTA; CDR2 reads FQGNSA.

This clonotype was observed a handful of times. The chain combines TRBV27 with TRBJ1-2; 7 bases map to TRBD1. This CDR3 comprises 15 residues. Trimming at V came to 6 bases and at J to 4 bases, leaving 11 bases not matched to a gene. Germline V lookup: CDR1 MNHEY, CDR2 SMNVEV (reference sequence). CDR3 sequence reads: CASSLGKTGSYGYTF. DNA for the CDR3: TGTGCCAGCAGCTTAGGGAAGACAGGGTCCTATGGCTACACCTTC.

V gene TRBV18 combines with J gene TRBJ1-1; D is uncertain. Germline lookup yields CDR1 KGHSH and CDR2 LQKENI. Trimming shortened V by 3 bases and J by 4 bases, and 15 bases separated the two germline ends. The CDR3 contains 15 residues. The CDR3, as DNA: TGTGCCAGCTCACCTGAGATGGTGCCGGCCACTGAAGCTTTCTTT. Amino acids: CASSPEMVPATEAFF.

This chain joins TRBV4-2 and TRBJ2-3; possible D gene TRBD2, 5 bases. V was cut by 4 bases and J by 1 base, with 12 bases left in between. The CDR3 has 15 amino acids. Germline CDR1 reads LGHNA; CDR2 reads YNFKEQ. The CDR3 DNA is TGTGCCAGCAGCCTCTCGGGTAGCGGCACAGATACGCAGTATTTT. Its protein is CASSLSGSGTDTQYF.

This clonotype showed up just a few times. This chain uses TRBV6-1 with TRBJ2-1; 9 bases are a match to TRBD2. Germline-derived CDR1 and CDR2 are MNHNS and SASEGT. This CDR3 is built from 16 residues. With V trimmed by 5 bases and J by 6 bases, 11 bases remained unmatched. The CDR3 bases are TGTGCCAGCAGTCCCGTTAGAGCGGGGGGCCGCAATGAGCAGTTCTTC. Amino acid sequence: CASSPVRAGGRNEQFF.

V is TRBV6-1 and J is TRBJ2-1; the match to TRBD1 covers 8 bases. J gave up 2 bases and V 3 bases, and 3 bases lay outside the gene matches. The CDR3 has 15 residues. Germline assignment: CDR1 MNHNS and CDR2 SASEGT. Here the CDR3 reads CASSEGQVPYNEQFF. CDR3 nucleotides: TGTGCCAGCAGTGAGGGACAGGTTCCCTACAATGAGCAGTTCTTC.

The chain links TRBV2 to TRBJ1-4; 9 nucleotides align to TRBD1. The CDR3 covers 14 residues. Trimming took 5 bases from V and 8 from J; bases not matched to a gene: 6. Germline V CDR1 and CDR2: SNHLY, FYNNEI. CDR3 protein: CASSPSGTGEKLFF. The CDR3 DNA reads TGTGCCAGCAGTCCTTCCGGGACAGGGGAAAAACTGTTTTTT. The complete variable domain, with remaining parts taken from reference TRBV2 and TRBJ1-4, reads EPEVTQTPSHQVTQMGQEVILRCVPISNHLYFYWYRQILGQKVEFLVSFYNNEISEKSEIFDDQFSVERPDGSNFTLKIRSTKLEDSAMYFCASSPSGTGEKLFFGSGTQLSVL.

The chain employs TRBV24-1 and TRBJ2-3; D could derive from TRBD1 or TRBD2 (5 bases each). Germline CDR1 KGHDR, CDR2 SFDVKD. Trimming cost V 7 bases and J 2 bases, with 18 bases left between them. CDR3 size: 16 residues. CDR3 sequence: CATSARVGGNTDTQYF. CDR3 nucleotides: TGTGCCACCAGCGCCCGGGTTGGGGGTAACACAGATACGCAGTATTTT.

This clonotype was seen a handful of times. The V gene is TRBV7-8, the J gene TRBJ2-1, with unresolved D. The V end lost 1 base, the J end lost 4 bases, and 14 bases lay between the germline ends. CDR1 and CDR2 (germline): SGHVS, FQNEAQ. The length of the CDR3 is 16 residues. The CDR3 sequence is CASSLGLGWDYNEQFF. As DNA, the CDR3 is TGTGCCAGCAGCTTAGGGCTCGGCTGGGATTACAATGAGCAGTTCTTC.

This clonotype occurred a few times. The chain couples TRBV4-3 to TRBJ2-5, with 9 nucleotides matching TRBD2. The ends lost 4 bases at V and 3 bases at J; junction bases unmatched: 9. This CDR3 region has 16 residues. Germline loops: CDR1 LGHNA, CDR2 YSLEER. CDR3 residues: CASSPAGRGGEETQYF. DNA for the CDR3: TGCGCCAGCAGCCCCGCTGGGCGGGGGGGCGAAGAGACCCAGTACTTC.

The chain recombines TRBV7-2 with TRBJ1-5; TRBD1 matches at 7 bases. The CDR3 extends over 16 amino acids. Trimming at V came to 5 bases and at J to 0 bases, leaving 7 bases not matched to a gene. Looked up from germline, CDR1 is SGHTA and CDR2 is FQGNSA. CDR3 sequence (DNA): TGTGCCAGCAGCCATCAGGGGGGGGCTAGCAATCAGCCCCAGCATTTT. It translates to CASSHQGGASNQPQHF.

On this clonotype: The germline gene is not matched at one end of the junction; a read error may be the cause. This rearrangement joins TRBV4-1 to TRBJ2-7; TRBD2 agrees at 11 bases. CDR1 is MGHRA and CDR2 is YSYEKL in the germline V gene. The CDR3 is 16 residues long. The CDR3 DNA reads as TGCGCCAGCAGCCAAGATAAACTAGCGGGGGACTACAAGCAGTACTTC. Translation gives CASSQDKLAGDYKQYF.

This sequence joins TRBV6-2 or TRBV6-3 and TRBJ1-5, with D hard to call. The CDR3 sequence is 12 residues long. CDR1 and CDR2 (germline): MNHEY, SVGEGT. Trimming left V 6 bases short and J 5 bases short, with 8 bases between. As DNA, the CDR3 is TGTGCCAGCAGCCGCCTTGATCAGCCCCAGCATTTT. As protein: CASSRLDQPQHF.

This sequence joins TRBV6-2 or TRBV6-3 and TRBJ2-5, with D possibly being TRBD1 or TRBD2 (5 bases each). Trimming took off 5 bases at V and 2 bases at J, with 21 bases between the two ends. The CDR3 runs 17 residues. Germline V gene sequence: CDR1 MNHEY, CDR2 SVGEGT. CDR3 sequence reads: CASSQRPGRTEQETQYF. The CDR3 DNA reads as TGTGCCAGCAGTCAACGCCCGGGACGGACTGAGCAAGAGACCCAGTACTTC.

This clonotype has a handful of counts. The chain couples TRBV7-2 to TRBJ1-5; D may be TRBD1 (5 bases). This CDR3 is 16 amino acids long. V lost 5 bases to trimming and J lost 1 base, with 15 bases between them. Germline values: CDR1 SGHTA, CDR2 FQGNSA. The CDR3 here is CASSPVGGWSNQPQHF. CDR3 bases: TGTGCCAGCAGCCCGGTGGGGGGATGGAGCAATCAGCCCCAGCATTTT.

This chain connects TRBV20-1 to TRBJ2-1, with 8 bases lining up with TRBD2. Unmatched junction bases numbered 23, after V lost 4 bases and J lost 6 bases. Germline CDR1 DFQATT, CDR2 SNEGSKA (reference sequence). The CDR3 covers 19 residues. The CDR3 DNA follows: TGCAGTGCTACCCTGGACGGGGGGGCCTCCGGCGGGCTGGGCAATGAGCAGTTCTTC. This sequence encodes CSATLDGGASGGLGNEQFF.

This clonotype was counted only a few times. V gene TRBV20-1 combines with J gene TRBJ2-1; perhaps TRBD1 as D (5 bases). Germline V lookup: CDR1 DFQATT, CDR2 SNEGSKA (reference sequence). V was pared by 6 bases and J by 5 bases, with 11 bases between. CDR3 length: 12 residues. CDR3 residues: CSAKGRHNEQFF. Written as DNA, the CDR3 is TGCAGTGCAAAGGGGCGGCACAATGAGCAGTTCTTC.

The chain joins TRBV4-2 to TRBJ2-5, with 10 bases fitting TRBD2. CDR1 is LGHNA, CDR2 YNFKEQ, per germline. The trim removed 5 bases at V and 0 bases at J, leaving 9 bases unmatched. The CDR3 spans 17 residues. CDR3 sequence (DNA): TGTGCCAGCAGCGTCGACGGCCTAGCGGGGGACCAAGAGACCCAGTACTTC. It codes for CASSVDGLAGDQETQYF.

The CDR3 coding sequence is TGTGCCAGCAGCTCTTCGGTTGTAGGGACCCAGTACTTC. Protein sequence: CASSSSVVGTQYF. The chain is built from TRBV5-6 and TRBJ2-5; D is unclear. Per germline, CDR1 SGHDT and CDR2 YYEEEE. The length of the CDR3 is 13 residues. Trimming cost V 3 bases and J 7 bases, with 13 bases left between them.

This chain links TRBV5-1 with TRBJ2-4, with D tentatively TRBD1 (5 bases). The germline V gene has CDR1 SGHRS and CDR2 YFSETQ. Trimming stripped 0 bases from V and 13 bases from J, with 11 bases between. The CDR3 is made up of 12 amino acids. CDR3 DNA: TGCGCCAGCAGCTTGGGTGGGGCCCACCAGTACTTC. It encodes CASSLGGAHQYF.

V gene TRBV29-1 combines with J gene TRBJ2-2; D remains unclear. Trimming pared 3 bases from V and 4 bases from J, leaving 9 bases between. This CDR3 is built from 13 residues. Germline CDR1 reads SQVTM; CDR2 reads ANQGSEA. The CDR3 reads CSVERASTGELFF. The CDR3, as DNA: TGCAGCGTTGAGCGCGCTTCCACCGGGGAGCTGTTTTTT.

This CDR3 reads CASSLVGTESYEQYF. CDR3 DNA: TGTGCCAGCAGCTTGGTAGGGACAGAGTCCTACGAGCAGTACTTC. This sequence joins TRBV5-5 and TRBJ2-7; 7 nucleotides align to TRBD1. The CDR3 length is 15 residues. The J segment lost 1 base and the V segment lost 0 bases, leaving 4 bases of the junction unmatched. The germline V gene encodes CDR1 SGHKS and CDR2 YYEKEE (reference sequence). The entire variable domain, with the rest obtained from reference TRBV5-5 and TRBJ2-7, is as follows: DAGVTQSPTHLIKTRGQQVTLRCSPISGHKSVSWYQQVLGQGPQFIFQYYEKEERGRGNFPDRFSARQFPNYSSELNVNALLLGDSALYLCASSLVGTESYEQYFGPGTRLTVT.

This clonotype turned up a few times. This sequence joins TRBV2 and TRBJ2-7; D remains unclear. V was cut by 2 bases and J by 3 bases, with 5 bases left in between. The germline V gene has CDR1 SNHLY and CDR2 FYNNEI. The CDR3 is made up of 12 amino acids. The CDR3 loop reads CASSELDYEQYF. CDR3 nucleotides: TGTGCCAGCAGTGAATTAGACTACGAGCAGTACTTC.

This chain joins TRBV7-8 and TRBJ2-7, with D perhaps matching TRBD1 or TRBD2 (5 bases each). The CDR3 contains 15 residues. V lost 5 bases and J lost 4, with 18 bases in between. Per the germline V gene, CDR1 is SGHVS and CDR2 is FQNEAQ. This CDR3 is CASSKEPGRRYEQYF. The CDR3 coding sequence is TGTGCCAGCAGCAAAGAACCGGGACGGCGATACGAGCAGTACTTC. The full variable domain, rest sourced from reference TRBV7-8 and TRBJ2-7, is GAGVSQSPRYKVAKRGQDVALRCDPISGHVSLFWYQQALGQGPEFLTYFQNEAQLDKSGLPSDRFFAERPEGSVSTLKIQRTQQEDSAVYLCASSKEPGRRYEQYFGPGTRLTVT.

This clonotype was seen ten or more times. V gene TRBV4-3 combines with J gene TRBJ2-6, with D perhaps TRBD2 (5 bases). Germline values: CDR1 LGHNA, CDR2 YSLEER. Trimming removed 3 bases at V and 0 bases at J, with 9 bases between. This CDR3 has 16 amino acids. CDR3 region: CASSQVGGSGANVLTF. CDR3 bases: TGCGCCAGCAGCCAGGTTGGAGGCTCTGGGGCCAACGTCCTGACTTTC.